These 26 T cell receptor beta chains originate from one sample sequenced in a study of vaccination effects on CD4 cells after COVID-19. Assay: immunoSEQ multiplex PCR; the TCRdb copy retains only in-frame clones and omits some. The table records about 36,000 clones, about 78% of them present only once. No antigen has been assigned to these receptors. With the ViraFEST assay, the study expanded antigen-specific CD4+ T cells using viral peptide pools, then sequenced them. The culture ran for nine to eleven days, and then CD4+ T cells were isolated. The person had a PCR-confirmed SARS-CoV-2 infection during March to December 2020. Source: CD4+ T cells from PBMCs cultured with HCoV-NL63 spike peptides, taken before COVID-19 vaccination. Receptor source: a human donor who had a prior SARS-CoV-2 infection.

This sequence joins TRBV4-2 and TRBJ1-1, with D possibly being TRBD1 (5 bases). This CDR3 spans 14 amino acids. Germline CDR1 reads LGHNA; CDR2 reads YNFKEQ. The V and J ends lost 3 bases and 4 bases respectively, with 12 bases between them. DNA of the CDR3: TGTGCCAGCAGCCAGGGACCGAGGAGCACTGAAGCTTTCTTT. It specifies CASSQGPRSTEAFF.

The gene calls are TRBV7-3 and TRBJ2-2, with unresolved D. V was cut by 1 base and J by 5 bases, with 14 bases left in between. Germline CDR1 and CDR2: SGHTA and FQGTGA. The CDR3 runs 16 residues. CDR3 bases: TGTGCCAGCAGCTTAAGTGGTGGCTATTCTACCGGGGAGCTGTTTTTT. Translation gives CASSLSGGYSTGELFF. Full variable domain (rest looked up from reference TRBV7-3 and TRBJ2-2): GAGVSQTPSNKVTEKGKYVELRCDPISGHTALYWYRQSLGQGPEFLIYFQGTGAADDSGLPNDRFFAVRPEGSVSTLKIQRTERGDSAVYLCASSLSGGYSTGELFFGEGSRLTVL.

The chain combines TRBV9 with TRBJ2-1; 10 nucleotides match TRBD2. In germline, CDR1 is SGDLS, CDR2 YYNGEE. This CDR3 has 15 amino acids. J lost 4 bases, V lost 0 bases, and 1 base had no gene match. In nucleotides, the CDR3 is TGTGCCAGCAGCGTAGTACTAGCGGGATACAATGAGCAGTTCTTC. Translated: CASSVVLAGYNEQFF. The complete variable domain, with remaining parts taken from reference TRBV9 and TRBJ2-1, reads DSGVTQTPKHLITATGQRVTLRCSPRSGDLSVYWYQQSLDQGLQFLIQYYNGEERAKGNILERFSAQQFPDLHSELNLSSLELGDSALYFCASSVVLAGYNEQFFGPGTRLTVL.

This clone was counted a few times. The J gene is TRBJ1-2, the V gene TRBV10-1; TRBD1 might be the D (6 bases). Per germline, CDR1 WNHNN and CDR2 SYGVQD (reference sequence). The CDR3 runs to 14 residues. Trimming removed 5 bases at V and 0 bases at J, with 10 bases between. CDR3 loop: CASSSTGSNYGYTF. CDR3 nucleotides: TGCGCCAGCAGTTCTACAGGGTCTAACTATGGCTACACCTTC.

The J gene is TRBJ2-2, the V gene TRBV18, with 8 bases matching TRBD1. The CDR3 is made up of 16 amino acids. Germline V gene sequence: CDR1 KGHSH, CDR2 LQKENI. Trimming at V came to 3 bases and at J to 5 bases, leaving 8 bases not matched to a gene. The CDR3 region has the DNA TGTGCCAGCTCACCGTGGCAGGGGGCTTTTACCGGGGAGCTGTTTTTT. It encodes CASSPWQGAFTGELFF.

The rearrangement links TRBV19 to TRBJ1-2, with 9 bases aligning to TRBD1. The CDR3 loop spans 14 amino acids. The germline V gene encodes CDR1 LNHDA and CDR2 SQIVND (reference sequence). The ends lost 2 bases at V and 7 bases at J; junction bases unmatched: 5. CDR3: CASSITGGAGGYTF. In nucleotides, the CDR3 is TGTGCCAGTAGTATAACAGGGGGCGCAGGTGGCTACACCTTC.

This clone was seen more than once but under ten times. The rearrangement links TRBV5-1 to TRBJ1-2, with D possibly matching TRBD1 (5 bases). The CDR3 length is 13 residues. Germline V gene sequence: CDR1 SGHRS, CDR2 YFSETQ. V was cut by 0 bases and J by 5 bases, with 8 bases left in between. CDR3 sequence reads: CASSLDRQYGYTF. The CDR3 coding sequence is TGCGCCAGCAGCTTGGACAGGCAATATGGCTACACCTTC. The whole variable domain, remainder taken from reference TRBV5-1 and TRBJ1-2, is KAGVTQTPRYLIKTRGQQVTLSCSPISGHRSVSWYQQTPGQGLQFLFEYFSETQRNKGNFPGRFSGRQFSNSRSEMNVSTLELGDSALYLCASSLDRQYGYTFGSGTRLTVV.

The rearrangement links TRBV7-8 to TRBJ1-1; D gene uncertain. This CDR3 comprises 19 residues. The V and J ends lost 0 bases and 3 bases respectively, with 23 bases between them. Germline CDR1 reads SGHVS; CDR2 reads FQNEAQ. The CDR3: CASSLALTGRRKVDTEAFF. CDR3 coding DNA: TGTGCCAGCAGCTTAGCCCTCACGGGCCGTCGGAAGGTGGACACTGAAGCTTTCTTT.

This clone was counted between two and nine times. The chain couples TRBV6-4 to TRBJ2-1, with D possibly called TRBD1 or TRBD2 (5 bases each). CDR1 is MRHNA, CDR2 SNTAGT, per germline. Trimming removed 4 bases from V and 7 bases from J, with 5 bases in between. The CDR3 loop spans 11 amino acids. The CDR3 DNA sequence: TGTGCCAGCAGTGGGGGGAATGAGCAGTTCTTC. Amino acids: CASSGGNEQFF.

This sequence joins TRBV5-1 and TRBJ2-1; 14 bases are a match to TRBD2. CDR1 is SGHRS and CDR2 is YFSETQ in the germline V gene. Unmatched junction bases numbered 8, after V lost 4 bases and J lost 5 bases. The CDR3 totals 17 residues. CDR3 bases: TGCGCCAGCAGCCTGTGGACTAGCGGGAGGACAAACAATGAGCAGTTCTTC. The encoded protein is CASSLWTSGRTNNEQFF.

The chain couples TRBV20-1 to TRBJ1-1; D gene unclear. Germline CDR1 is DFQATT and CDR2 is SNEGSKA (reference sequence). There are 11 residues in the CDR3. The V and J ends lost 6 bases and 0 bases respectively, with 5 bases between them. The CDR3: CSAPLNTEAFF. In DNA form, the CDR3 reads TGCAGTGCCCCCTTGAACACTGAAGCTTTCTTT.

The chain has TRBV6-2 or TRBV6-3 and TRBJ1-2, with D possibly being TRBD1 (5 bases). Trimming pared 6 bases from V and 7 bases from J, leaving 24 bases between. CDR3 length: 16 residues. CDR1 is MNHEY, CDR2 SVGEGT, per germline. The chain's CDR3 is CASSPGAGKGWAGYTF. The CDR3, as DNA: TGTGCCAGCAGCCCCGGCGCAGGGAAGGGATGGGCTGGCTACACCTTC.

There are a few counts of this clone. The chain is built from TRBV19 and TRBJ2-3; D is unclear. V lost 7 bases and J 4 bases, leaving 9 bases between the germline ends. Germline V CDR1 and CDR2: LNHDA, SQIVND (reference sequence). The CDR3 covers 12 residues. CDR3 loop: CASIRWADTQYF. The CDR3 nucleotides read TGTGCCAGTATACGATGGGCAGATACGCAGTATTTT.

The V call is TRBV24-1, the J call TRBJ2-2; D is uncertain. Germline loops: CDR1 KGHDR, CDR2 SFDVKD. CDR3 length: 14 amino acids. V was clipped by 2 bases and J by 4 bases, with 7 bases between them. The CDR3 sequence is CATSDSRRTGELFF. The DNA of the CDR3 is TGTGCCACCAGTGATTCCAGACGCACCGGGGAGCTGTTTTTT.

CDR3 nucleotides: TGCAGCGTGAGGTCCTCCTACGAGCAGTACTTC. This sequence encodes CSVRSSYEQYF. The chain recombines TRBV29-1 with TRBJ2-7; D is unclear. CDR1 is SQVTM and CDR2 is ANQGSEA in the germline V gene. The CDR3 covers 11 residues. Trimming shortened V by 6 bases and J by 0 bases, and 6 bases separated the two germline ends.

The chain carries TRBV28 and TRBJ1-3; perhaps TRBD1 as D (6 bases). CDR1 is MDHEN and CDR2 is SYDVKM in the germline V gene. The CDR3 length is 16 residues. Between the trimmed V and J ends, which lost 4 bases and 2 bases, there was a span of 15 bases. DNA for the CDR3: TGTGCCAGCAGTTCGCAGCCGAACAGGGCTGGAAACACCATATATTTT. The encoded protein is CASSSQPNRAGNTIYF.

The V call is TRBV5-1, the J call TRBJ2-4; the D call may be TRBD1 or TRBD2 (5 bases each). CDR1 is SGHRS and CDR2 is YFSETQ in the germline V gene. V lost 0 bases and J lost 9, with 13 bases in between. The CDR3 extends over 14 amino acids. CDR3 sequence: CASSLALGERIQYF. The CDR3 nucleotides are TGCGCCAGCAGCTTGGCACTGGGGGAACGCATTCAGTACTTC.

The gene calls are TRBV24-1 and TRBJ2-5, with D perhaps TRBD1 or TRBD2 (5 bases each). Germline V lookup: CDR1 KGHDR, CDR2 SFDVKD. Trimming took 5 bases from V and 2 from J, leaving 14 bases between them. The CDR3 runs 15 residues. The CDR3 is CATSGVEGWQETQYF. The CDR3 DNA reads as TGTGCCACCAGTGGGGTAGAGGGGTGGCAAGAGACCCAGTACTTC.

This chain connects TRBV9 to TRBJ1-1; TRBD1 aligns across 11 bases. Unmatched junction bases numbered 7, after V lost 5 bases and J lost 4 bases. This CDR3 region has 15 residues. Germline CDR1 SGDLS, CDR2 YYNGEE. The DNA for the CDR3 is TGTGCCAGCAGACCAATGGGACAGGGGGTCACTGAAGCTTTCTTT. This gives the protein CASRPMGQGVTEAFF.

A single count supports this clone. Germline is not matched at one junction end, which may reflect a read error. The rearrangement uses TRBV7-7 and TRBJ2-4, with 11 nucleotides matching TRBD1. CDR1 SSHAT and CDR2 FNYEAQ come from the germline V gene (reference sequence). The CDR3 has 19 amino acids. The CDR3 reads CASSLLNGTGGSAKNIQYF. In DNA, the CDR3 is TGTGCTAGCAGCTTATTAAACGGGACAGGGGGTTCGGCCAAAAACATTCAGTACTTC. Full variable domain (missing parts from reference TRBV7-7 and TRBJ2-4): GAGVSQSPRYKVTKRGQDVTLRCDPISSHATLYWYQQALGQGPEFLTYFNYEAQPDKSGLPSDRFSAERPEGSISTLTIQRTEQRDSAMYRCASSLLNGTGGSAKNIQYFGAGTRLSVL.

V is TRBV5-1 and J is TRBJ2-1; TRBD2 agrees at 9 bases. Germline V CDR1 and CDR2: SGHRS, YFSETQ. The ends lost 5 bases at V and 4 bases at J; junction bases unmatched: 7. CDR3 length: 15 amino acids. CDR3 coding DNA: TGCGCCAGCAGTTACGGGACTAGCCCTTACAATGAGCAGTTCTTC. This sequence encodes CASSYGTSPYNEQFF.

The chain has TRBV6-6 and TRBJ1-5, with no clear D. Trimming stripped 6 bases from V and 7 bases from J, with 10 bases between. Germline V CDR1 and CDR2: MNHNY, SVGAGI (reference sequence). CDR3 length: 12 residues. The CDR3 DNA is TGTGCCAGCAGCGTCCCGAGCCAGCCCCAGCATTTT. Protein: CASSVPSQPQHF.

This rearrangement joins TRBV18 to TRBJ1-1, with 8 bases lining up with TRBD1. V was pared by 0 bases and J by 11 bases, with 11 bases of the junction left unmatched. CDR3 size: 15 residues. Per germline, CDR1 KGHSH and CDR2 LQKENI. CDR3 nucleotide sequence: TGTGCCAGCTCACCACCGGGACAGGACGTTCTAGCGGCTTTCTTT. This gives the protein CASSPPGQDVLAAFF.

The chain has TRBV15 and TRBJ2-3; 8 bases fit TRBD1. Losses at the gene ends were 0 bases for V and 1 base for J; bases not matched to a gene: 3. The CDR3 loop spans 16 amino acids. Germline V gene data show CDR1 as LNHNV and CDR2 as YYDKDF (reference sequence). In DNA, the CDR3 is TGTGCCACCAGCAGAGACAGGGGGCTTGGCACAGATACGCAGTATTTT. Protein sequence: CATSRDRGLGTDTQYF.

This rearrangement joins TRBV19 to TRBJ2-3; a possible D gene is TRBD1 (5 bases). The germline CDR1 and CDR2 sequences are LNHDA and SQIVND (reference sequence). The CDR3 has 17 residues. Between the trimmed V and J ends, which lost 8 bases and 0 bases, there was a span of 21 bases. The CDR3 protein is CASSATYRSPSTDTQYF. In DNA form, the CDR3 reads TGTGCCAGTTCCGCAACCTACAGGTCTCCTAGCACAGATACGCAGTATTTT. The entire variable domain, with the rest obtained from reference TRBV19 and TRBJ2-3, is as follows: DGGITQSPKYLFRKEGQNVTLSCEQNLNHDAMYWYRQDPGQGLRLIYYSQIVNDFQKGDIAEGYSVSREKKESFPLTVTSAQKNPTAFYLCASSATYRSPSTDTQYFGPGTRLTVL.

V and J are TRBV7-2 and TRBJ2-2, with D unresolved. The CDR3 is made up of 15 amino acids. V was pared by 2 bases and J by 1 base, with 8 bases between. The germline V gene has CDR1 SGHTA and CDR2 FQGNSA. CDR3 nucleotides: TGTGCCAGCAGCTTATTCAGGATGAACACCGGGGAGCTGTTTTTT. Residues: CASSLFRMNTGELFF.